This passage covers 22 T cell receptor beta chains from one sample sequenced in a study of beta chain features in type 1 diabetes. Study results and caveats: Shorter TCRB CDR3s, moderately but significantly so, were found in Type 1 diabetes patients in all four CD4+ subsets.

Reverse transcribing all isolated RNA meant expressed TCRB transcripts were sequenced. The protocol was immunoSEQ multiplex PCR, while the TCRdb copy is restricted to in-frame clones and leaves out a portion. The sample yields around 280,000 clones, about 15% seen once. No antigen has been assigned to these receptors. The source material was naive CD4+ T cells from blood. The receptor set was obtained from a man younger than 30 with type 1 diabetes.

The genes are TRBV4-1 and TRBJ2-2; 8 bases are shared with TRBD2. V lost 4 bases, J lost 7 bases, and 2 bases stayed unmatched. CDR3 length equals 13 residues. CDR1 is MGHRA and CDR2 is YSYEKL in the germline V gene. The CDR3 loop reads CASSRTSHGELFF. Written as DNA, the CDR3 is TGCGCCAGCAGCCGGACTAGCCACGGGGAGCTGTTTTTT.

Only a few counts were recorded for this clone. The V call is TRBV7-9, the J call TRBJ1-2; 10 positions agree with TRBD1. There are 13 residues in the CDR3. CDR1 is SEHNR, CDR2 FQNEAQ, per germline (reference sequence). Trimming at V came to 10 bases and at J to 5 bases, leaving 7 bases not matched to a gene. This CDR3 is CATGTGEGYGYTF. The CDR3 DNA reads as TGTGCCACAGGGACAGGGGAAGGGTATGGCTACACCTTC.

This chain joins TRBV7-2 and TRBJ2-7; 7 bases agree with TRBD1. This CDR3 is built from 13 residues. Trimming at V came to 4 bases and at J to 4 bases, leaving 4 bases not matched to a gene. Germline-derived CDR1 and CDR2 are SGHTA and FQGNSA. Here the CDR3 reads CASSSDRRYEQYF. The CDR3 DNA reads TGTGCCAGCAGCTCGGACAGGAGATACGAGCAGTACTTC.

The gene calls are TRBV30 and TRBJ2-5, with D uncertain. CDR3 length equals 14 residues. Germline CDR1 is GTSNPN and CDR2 is SVGIG (reference sequence). Trimming cost V 2 bases and J 4 bases, with 14 bases left between them. CDR3 nucleotide sequence: TGTGCCTGGAGTCGGAGACTCCCAACAGAGACCCAGTACTTC. Translating gives CAWSRRLPTETQYF. Drawing the rest from reference TRBV30 and TRBJ2-5, the complete variable domain is SQTIHQWPATLVQPVGSPLSLECTVEGTSNPNLYWYRQAAGRGLQLLFYSVGIGQISSEVPQNLSASRPQDRQFILSSKKLLLSDSGFYLCAWSRRLPTETQYFGPGTRLLVL.

The J gene is TRBJ2-7, the V gene TRBV28; possible D gene TRBD2, 5 bases. Germline lookup yields CDR1 MDHEN and CDR2 SYDVKM. V was clipped by 5 bases and J by 12 bases, with 20 bases between them. The CDR3 sequence is 13 residues long. This CDR3 is CASSISQSGLGYF. DNA of the CDR3: TGTGCCAGCAGTATTTCCCAATCGGGGTTGGGGTACTTC.

This chain joins TRBV30 and TRBJ2-1, with 9 bases identical to TRBD2. CDR3 length: 16 amino acids. V lost 0 bases, J lost 2 bases, and 5 bases stayed unmatched. CDR1 and CDR2 from the germline V gene are GTSNPN and SVGIG (reference sequence). The CDR3 DNA sequence: TGTGCCTGGAGTGTACCGGCTAGCGGGACCTACAATGAGCAGTTCTTC. Its translation is CAWSVPASGTYNEQFF. The full variable domain, with the rest looked up from reference TRBV30 and TRBJ2-1, is SQTIHQWPATLVQPVGSPLSLECTVEGTSNPNLYWYRQAAGRGLQLLFYSVGIGQISSEVPQNLSASRPQDRQFILSSKKLLLSDSGFYLCAWSVPASGTYNEQFFGPGTRLTVL.

There are a few counts of this clone. The V and J genes are TRBV7-9 and TRBJ2-3, with TRBD1 matching over 9 bases. The CDR3 is made up of 14 amino acids. J lost 5 bases, V lost 5 bases, and 5 bases had no gene match. Germline CDR1 and CDR2: SEHNR and FQNEAQ (reference sequence). The CDR3 protein is CASSQDRGQDTQYF. The CDR3 bases are TGTGCCAGCAGCCAGGACAGGGGCCAAGATACGCAGTATTTT.

This clone was observed a few times. The V and J genes are TRBV30 and TRBJ2-6, with 10 nucleotides matching TRBD2. The CDR3 covers 16 residues. CDR1 GTSNPN and CDR2 SVGIG come from the germline V gene (reference sequence). With V trimmed by 5 bases and J by 4 bases, 8 bases remained unmatched. CDR3 in amino acids: CAWSSGGYLGANVLTF. CDR3 sequence (DNA): TGTGCCTGGTCTAGCGGGGGTTATCTAGGGGCCAACGTCCTGACTTTC.

This clone was seen only a few times. The chain carries TRBV5-1 and TRBJ2-7, with 12 nucleotides matching TRBD2. CDR1 SGHRS and CDR2 YFSETQ come from the germline V gene. The CDR3 spans 15 residues. The J segment lost 6 bases and the V segment lost 4 bases, leaving 8 bases of the junction unmatched. CDR3 loop: CASSPGLAGLSEQYF. As DNA, the CDR3 is TGCGCCAGCAGCCCGGGACTAGCGGGTCTATCCGAGCAGTACTTC.

The chain has TRBV29-1 and TRBJ1-5; 8 nucleotides line up with TRBD1. Looked up from germline, CDR1 is SQVTM and CDR2 is ANQGSEA. This CDR3 spans 14 amino acids. V trimming: 6 bases; J trimming: 9 bases; junction bases outside the gene matches: 13. CDR3 amino acids: CSVASGTGALPQHF. The DNA of the CDR3 is TGCAGCGTCGCCTCCGGGACAGGTGCTTTGCCCCAGCATTTT. Drawing the rest from reference TRBV29-1 and TRBJ1-5, the complete variable domain is SAVISQKPSRDICQRGTSLTIQCQVDSQVTMMFWYRQQPGQSLTLIATANQGSEATYESGFVIDKFPISRPNLTFSTLTVSNMSPEDSSIYLCSVASGTGALPQHFGDGTRLSIL.

This rearrangement joins TRBV9 to TRBJ2-3, with 13 nucleotides matching TRBD2. The CDR3 has 15 amino acids. Germline V gene data show CDR1 as SGDLS and CDR2 as YYNGEE. V dropped 4 bases and J dropped 14; count of bases not matched to a gene: 13. The DNA of the CDR3 is TGTGCCAGCAGCCCGCCGGGACTAGCGGGGTTTCTGTGGTATTTT. Residues: CASSPPGLAGFLWYF.

This clone was seen only once. This chain joins TRBV18 and TRBJ1-2, with a weak D call TRBD1 (6 bases). CDR3 size: 14 residues. V was pared by 2 bases and J by 0 bases, with 7 bases between. Germline V CDR1 and CDR2: KGHSH, LQKENI. CDR3: CASSPAGANYGYTF. The CDR3 DNA sequence: TGTGCCAGCTCACCAGCAGGGGCTAACTATGGCTACACCTTC.

This clone occurred a few times. The junction differs from germline at one of its ends, possibly a read error. This chain uses TRBV2 with TRBJ2-2; D is unresolved. CDR3 length equals 14 residues. Germline CDR1 SNHLY, CDR2 FYNNEI. CDR3 in amino acids: CAGRLVANTGELFF. The CDR3 DNA follows: TGTGCCGGCAGACTCGTTGCGAACACCGGGGAGCTGTTTTTT.

The chain combines TRBV16 with TRBJ2-5, with D maybe TRBD2 (5 bases). With 7 bases removed from V and 2 bases from J, the gap between germline ends came to 11 bases. The CDR3 loop spans 13 amino acids. In germline, CDR1 is KGHSY, CDR2 FQNENV. The CDR3 sequence: CASTPGIQETQYF. The CDR3 DNA sequence: TGTGCCAGCACTCCCGGGATTCAAGAGACCCAGTACTTC.

This clone was found a few times. Other DNA sequences in the sample encode the same CDR3. V gene TRBV9 combines with J gene TRBJ2-3, with 9 nucleotides matching TRBD2. The germline CDR1 and CDR2 sequences are SGDLS and YYNGEE. The CDR3 length is 13 residues. Unmatched junction bases numbered 1, after V lost 2 bases and J lost 6 bases. CDR3 in amino acids: CASSVSGGDTQYF. The CDR3 DNA reads as TGTGCCAGCAGCGTGAGCGGGGGGGATACGCAGTATTTT.

The rearrangement joins TRBV28 to TRBJ1-6, with D maybe TRBD1 (5 bases). Germline CDR1 MDHEN, CDR2 SYDVKM. This CDR3 spans 15 amino acids. V was trimmed by 5 bases and J by 6 bases, leaving 14 bases between them. The CDR3 coding sequence is TGTGCCAGCAGTAGTACCGGCAGGGCTAATTCACCCCTCCACTTT. Encoded protein: CASSSTGRANSPLHF.

CDR3 in DNA: TGTGCCAGCAGTCCTGCGGGAGGCGAGACCCAGTACTTC. Its translation is CASSPAGGETQYF. J is TRBJ2-5 and V is TRBV28, with 8 bases fitting TRBD2. The CDR3 is made up of 13 amino acids. After removal of 5 bases from V and 5 bases from J, the junction contained 4 bases not matched to a gene. Germline V lookup: CDR1 MDHEN, CDR2 SYDVKM.

This chain connects TRBV7-2 to TRBJ1-6; TRBD1 matches 7 bases. Losses at the gene ends were 0 bases for V and 5 bases for J; bases not matched to a gene: 1. Looked up from germline, CDR1 is SGHTA and CDR2 is FQGNSA. The CDR3 sequence is 15 residues long. This chain's CDR3 is CASSLATGNNSPLHF. The CDR3 DNA follows: TGTGCCAGCAGCTTAGCGACAGGGAATAATTCACCCCTCCACTTT. Based on the CDR3 plus reference TRBV7-2 and TRBJ1-6, the full variable domain is GAGVSQSPSNKVTEKGKDVELRCDPISGHTALYWYRQSLGQGLEFLIYFQGNSAPDKSGLPSDRFSAERTGGSVSTLTIQRTQQEDSAVYLCASSLATGNNSPLHFGNGTRLTVT.

The gene calls are TRBV29-1 and TRBJ2-1, with TRBD2 identical over 7 bases. CDR1 SQVTM and CDR2 ANQGSEA come from the germline V gene. J was trimmed by 6 bases and V by 6 bases; bases with no gene match: 8. CDR3 size: 13 residues. DNA for the CDR3: TGCAGCGTCGGAAACGGGGGGAGCAATGAGCAGTTCTTC. This encodes CSVGNGGSNEQFF.

V and J are TRBV11-2 and TRBJ2-1, with 15 bases matching TRBD2. Trimming removed 5 bases from V and 10 bases from J; junction bases left unmatched: 15. This CDR3 spans 18 amino acids. Germline CDR1 and CDR2: SGHAT and FQNNGV. The CDR3 nucleotides read TGTGCCAGCAGCCACCCCTTAGGACTAGCGGGAGGGCCAGGGGAGCAGTTCTTC. Encoded protein: CASSHPLGLAGGPGEQFF.

In its sample, this clone was seen a few times. The chain recombines TRBV6-9 with TRBJ2-3; 11 nucleotides match TRBD2. Germline V CDR1 and CDR2: MNHGY, SVAAGI. Trimming removed 8 bases from V and 4 bases from J; junction bases left unmatched: 5. CDR3 size: 14 residues. DNA of the CDR3: TGTGCCAGCGACCTAGCGGGAGGTGCAGATACGCAGTATTTT. Its protein is CASDLAGGADTQYF.

The V gene is TRBV18, the J gene TRBJ2-5, with a weak D call TRBD2 (6 bases). Looked up from germline, CDR1 is KGHSH and CDR2 is LQKENI. This CDR3 contains 15 residues. V gave up 6 bases and J gave up 3 bases, with 17 bases separating them. CDR3 DNA: TGTGCCAGCTCCCCCAACGGGGGTGGCGAAGAGACCCAGTACTTC. Protein sequence: CASSPNGGGEETQYF.